This entry is about one T cell receptor (beta chain). The ends were cut back, 7 bases at V and 4 bases at J, with 11 bases in the middle. The germline V gene has CDR1 SNHLY and CDR2 FYNNEI. This CDR3 is built from 12 residues. In the authors' workflow: For nucleated cells, counts were estimated from reference gene primer amplification. TCRdb's copy holds only in-frame clones and misses some; the assay was immunoSEQ multiplex PCR. That table gives V, J and clone size, and the DNA gave D and trimming. The sample consists of about 100,000 clones, around 86% of them appearing once. This specimen belongs to a study of blood T cell repertoires in COVID-19. Background on the study: Material from acute and convalescent COVID-19 was sourced from the United States, Italy and Spain. The analysed material was cDNA or gDNA that came from T cells, B-cell-depleted T cells, or PBMCs.

The sequenced sample consisted of peripheral blood. This TCR was sampled from a man aged 50-59 years with acute or convalescent COVID-19. The J gene is TRBJ2-7, the V gene TRBV2; D uncertain. CDR3 bases: TGTGCCAGCACCCAGGAAGTTTACGAGCAGTACTTC. The encoded protein is CASTQEVYEQYF.